This T cell receptor beta chain was captured in a study of cytomegalovirus exposure and HLA in healthy donors. About this clone itself: Other DNA sequences in the sample encode the same CDR3.

The donors, nominally healthy at sampling, likely had unrecorded immune exposures. CDR3 length: 12 amino acids. The ends lost 5 bases at V and 4 bases at J; junction bases unmatched: 3. CDR1 and CDR2 from the germline V gene are GTSNPN and SVGIG (reference sequence). The PCR made use of 60 Vbeta and 13 Jbeta primers. Sequencing used immunoSEQ multiplex PCR; TCRdb keeps in-frame clones, though not all of them. The table lists roughly 140,000 clones, approximately 80% of them singletons. The receptor was isolated from a male donor in good health and CMV-seronegative. The source material was PBMCs. The chain combines TRBV30 with TRBJ1-1, with 8 bases identical to TRBD1. CDR3: CAWDRGATEAFF. The CDR3 nucleotides read TGTGCCTGGGACAGGGGTGCCACTGAAGCTTTCTTT.